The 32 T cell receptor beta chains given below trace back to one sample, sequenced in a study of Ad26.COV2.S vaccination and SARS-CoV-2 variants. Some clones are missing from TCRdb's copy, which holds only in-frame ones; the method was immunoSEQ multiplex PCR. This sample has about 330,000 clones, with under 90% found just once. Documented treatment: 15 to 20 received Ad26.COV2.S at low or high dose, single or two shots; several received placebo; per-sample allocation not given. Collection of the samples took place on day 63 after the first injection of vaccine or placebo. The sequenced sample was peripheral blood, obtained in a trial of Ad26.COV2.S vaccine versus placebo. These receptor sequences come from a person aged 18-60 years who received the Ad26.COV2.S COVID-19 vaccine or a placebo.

Written as DNA, the CDR3 is TGTGCCAGCAATCCTGGGGCCAACGTCCTGACTTTC. Its protein is CASNPGANVLTF. The chain links TRBV9 to TRBJ2-6; D gene unclear. The CDR3 is made up of 12 amino acids. V was trimmed by 6 bases and J by 2 bases, leaving 3 bases between them. From germline, CDR1 is SGDLS and CDR2 YYNGEE.

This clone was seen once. The CDR3 reads CASIHGEGGEAFF. The DNA for the CDR3 is TGTGCCAGCATTCACGGTGAAGGTGGGGAAGCTTTCTTT. The V call is TRBV7-6, the J call TRBJ1-1; D ambiguous. The germline CDR1 and CDR2 sequences are SGHVS and FNYEAQ. Between the trimmed V and J ends, which lost 7 bases and 8 bases, there was a span of 17 bases. This CDR3 comprises 13 residues.

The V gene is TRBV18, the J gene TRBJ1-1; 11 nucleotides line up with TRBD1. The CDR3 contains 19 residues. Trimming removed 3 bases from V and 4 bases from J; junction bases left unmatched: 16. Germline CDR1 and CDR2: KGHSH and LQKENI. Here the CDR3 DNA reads TGTGCCAGCTCACCGACGACCATGGGCGTCGGGACAGGGGGCACTGAAGCTTTCTTT. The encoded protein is CASSPTTMGVGTGGTEAFF.

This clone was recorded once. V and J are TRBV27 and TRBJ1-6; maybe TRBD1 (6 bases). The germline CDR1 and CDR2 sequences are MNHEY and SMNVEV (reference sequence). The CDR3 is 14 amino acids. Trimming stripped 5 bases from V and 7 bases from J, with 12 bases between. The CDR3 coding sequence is TGTGCCAGCAGTAAAAACCAGGGGAATTCACCCCTCCACTTT. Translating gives CASSKNQGNSPLHF.

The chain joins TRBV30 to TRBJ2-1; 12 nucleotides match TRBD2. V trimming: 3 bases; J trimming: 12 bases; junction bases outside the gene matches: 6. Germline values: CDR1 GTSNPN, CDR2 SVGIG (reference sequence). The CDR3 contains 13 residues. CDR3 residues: CAWSGLAGIRQFF. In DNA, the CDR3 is TGTGCCTGGAGCGGACTAGCGGGAATTAGGCAGTTCTTC.

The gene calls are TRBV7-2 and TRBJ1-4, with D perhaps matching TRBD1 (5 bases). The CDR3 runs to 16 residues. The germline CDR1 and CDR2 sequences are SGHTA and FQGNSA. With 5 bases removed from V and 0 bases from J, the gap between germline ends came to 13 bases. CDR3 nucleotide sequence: TGTGCCAGCAGCCCCCGACAGATTGCAACTAATGAAAAACTGTTTTTT. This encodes CASSPRQIATNEKLFF.

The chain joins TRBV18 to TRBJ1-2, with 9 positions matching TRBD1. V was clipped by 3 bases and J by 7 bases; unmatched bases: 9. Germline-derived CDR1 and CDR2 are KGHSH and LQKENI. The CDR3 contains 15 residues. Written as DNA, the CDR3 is TGTGCCAGCTCACCGGCAACCGGGACAGGGATTGGCTACACCTTC. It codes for CASSPATGTGIGYTF.

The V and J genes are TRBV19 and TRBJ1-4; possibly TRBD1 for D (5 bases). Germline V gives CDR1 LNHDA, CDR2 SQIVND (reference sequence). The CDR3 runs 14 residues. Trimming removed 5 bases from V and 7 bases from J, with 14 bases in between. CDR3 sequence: CASSPRGELEKLFF. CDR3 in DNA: TGTGCCAGTAGTCCGAGAGGGGAGCTTGAAAAACTGTTTTTT. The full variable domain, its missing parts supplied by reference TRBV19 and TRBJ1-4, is DGGITQSPKYLFRKEGQNVTLSCEQNLNHDAMYWYRQDPGQGLRLIYYSQIVNDFQKGDIAEGYSVSREKKESFPLTVTSAQKNPTAFYLCASSPRGELEKLFFGSGTQLSVL.

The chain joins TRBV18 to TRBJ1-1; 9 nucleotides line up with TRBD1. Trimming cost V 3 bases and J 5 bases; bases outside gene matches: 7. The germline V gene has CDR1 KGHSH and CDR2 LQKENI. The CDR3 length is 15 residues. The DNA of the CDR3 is TGTGCCAGCTCACCGGGACAGGGAGTAGGGACTGAAGCTTTCTTT. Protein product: CASSPGQGVGTEAFF.

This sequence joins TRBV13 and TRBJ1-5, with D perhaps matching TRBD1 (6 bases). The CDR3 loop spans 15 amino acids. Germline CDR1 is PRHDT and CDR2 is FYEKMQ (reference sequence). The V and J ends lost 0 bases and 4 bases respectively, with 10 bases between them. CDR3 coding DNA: TGTGCCAGCAGCTTAGGTCGACAGGAGAATCAGCCCCAGCATTTT. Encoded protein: CASSLGRQENQPQHF.

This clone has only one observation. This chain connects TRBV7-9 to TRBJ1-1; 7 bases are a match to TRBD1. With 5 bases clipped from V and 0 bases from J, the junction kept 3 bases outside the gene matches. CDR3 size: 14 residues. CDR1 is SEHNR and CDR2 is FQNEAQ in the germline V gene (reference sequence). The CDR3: CASSAGTVNTEAFF. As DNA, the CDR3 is TGTGCCAGCAGCGCCGGGACAGTGAACACTGAAGCTTTCTTT.

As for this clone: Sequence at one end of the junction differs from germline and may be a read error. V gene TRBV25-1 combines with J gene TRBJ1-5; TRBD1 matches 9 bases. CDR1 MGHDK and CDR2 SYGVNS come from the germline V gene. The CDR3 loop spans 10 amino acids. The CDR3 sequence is CAGNPGQGYF. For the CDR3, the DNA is TGTGCCGGCAATCCGGGACAGGGTTATTTT.

The CDR3 protein is CASSPPMQSVSSYNEQFF. CDR3 bases: TGTGCCAGCTCACCACCGATGCAGTCAGTAAGCTCCTACAATGAGCAGTTCTTC. This chain joins TRBV18 and TRBJ2-1; D is uncertain. The CDR3 is 18 amino acids. Trimming stripped 0 bases from V and 0 bases from J, with 15 bases between. CDR1 is KGHSH and CDR2 is LQKENI in the germline V gene.

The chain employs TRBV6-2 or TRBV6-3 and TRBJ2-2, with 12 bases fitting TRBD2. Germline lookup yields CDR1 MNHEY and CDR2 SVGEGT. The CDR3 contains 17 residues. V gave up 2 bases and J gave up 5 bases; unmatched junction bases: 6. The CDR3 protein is CASSYPSGRAWTGELFF. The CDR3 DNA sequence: TGTGCCAGCAGTTACCCTAGCGGGAGGGCTTGGACCGGGGAGCTGTTTTTT.

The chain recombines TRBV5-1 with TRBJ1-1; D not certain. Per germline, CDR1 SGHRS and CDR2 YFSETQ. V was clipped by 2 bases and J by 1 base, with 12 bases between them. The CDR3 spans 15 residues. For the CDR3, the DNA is TGCGCCAGCAGCTTAGACCCCTCGAGGAACACTGAAGCTTTCTTT. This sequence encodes CASSLDPSRNTEAFF.

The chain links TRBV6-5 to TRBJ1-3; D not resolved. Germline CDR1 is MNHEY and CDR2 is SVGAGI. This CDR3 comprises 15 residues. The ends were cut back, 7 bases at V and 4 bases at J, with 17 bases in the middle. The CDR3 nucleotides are TGTGCCAGCACGGCCGGCCGGGTCGGGGGAAACACCATATATTTT. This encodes CASTAGRVGGNTIYF.

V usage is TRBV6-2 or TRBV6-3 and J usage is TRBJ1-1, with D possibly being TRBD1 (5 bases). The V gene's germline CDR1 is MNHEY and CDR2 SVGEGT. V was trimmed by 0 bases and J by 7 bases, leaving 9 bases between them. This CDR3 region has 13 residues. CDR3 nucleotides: TGTGCCAGCAGTTACTCGGCAGGGCTTGAAGCTTTCTTT. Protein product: CASSYSAGLEAFF.

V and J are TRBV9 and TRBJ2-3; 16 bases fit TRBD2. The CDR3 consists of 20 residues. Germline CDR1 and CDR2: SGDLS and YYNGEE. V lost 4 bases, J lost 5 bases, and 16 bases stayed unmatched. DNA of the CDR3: TGTGCCAGCAGCCTCGGGACTAGCGGGGGGGCGTCGAAGGTGATAGATACGCAGTATTTT. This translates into CASSLGTSGGASKVIDTQYF.

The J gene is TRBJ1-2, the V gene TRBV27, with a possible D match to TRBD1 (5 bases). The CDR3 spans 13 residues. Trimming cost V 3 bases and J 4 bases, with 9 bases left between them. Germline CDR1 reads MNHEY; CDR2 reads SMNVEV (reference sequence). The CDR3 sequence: CASSLVRGYGYTF. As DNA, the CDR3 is TGTGCCAGCAGTTTGGTTAGGGGCTATGGCTACACCTTC.

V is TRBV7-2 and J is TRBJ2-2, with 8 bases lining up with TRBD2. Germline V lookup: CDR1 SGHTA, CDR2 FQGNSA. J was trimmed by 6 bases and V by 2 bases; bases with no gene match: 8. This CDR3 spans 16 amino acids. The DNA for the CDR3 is TGTGCCAGCAGCTTACCTCCGGGACTAGGTTCCGGGGAGCTGTTTTTT. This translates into CASSLPPGLGSGELFF. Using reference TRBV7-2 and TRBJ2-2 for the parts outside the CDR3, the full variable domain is GAGVSQSPSNKVTEKGKDVELRCDPISGHTALYWYRQSLGQGLEFLIYFQGNSAPDKSGLPSDRFSAERTGGSVSTLTIQRTQQEDSAVYLCASSLPPGLGSGELFFGEGSRLTVL.

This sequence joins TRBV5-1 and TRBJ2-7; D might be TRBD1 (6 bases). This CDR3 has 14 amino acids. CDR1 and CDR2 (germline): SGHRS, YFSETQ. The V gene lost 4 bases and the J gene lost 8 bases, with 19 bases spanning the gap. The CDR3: CASSTDRGGLQQYF. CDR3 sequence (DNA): TGCGCCAGCAGCACGGACAGAGGCGGGCTCCAGCAGTACTTC.

Here the CDR3 reads CASSYAYEQYV. DNA for the CDR3: TGTGCCAGCAGCTATGCCTACGAGCAGTACGTC. The rearrangement uses TRBV11-3 and TRBJ2-7; D not resolved. CDR3 length equals 11 residues. The V and J ends lost 4 bases and 2 bases respectively, with 3 bases between them. The germline V gene has CDR1 SGHNT and CDR2 YENEEA.

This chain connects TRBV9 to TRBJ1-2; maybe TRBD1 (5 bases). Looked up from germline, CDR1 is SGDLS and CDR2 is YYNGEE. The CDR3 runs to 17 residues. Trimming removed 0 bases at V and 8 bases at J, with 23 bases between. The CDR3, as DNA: TGTGCCAGCAGCGTAGGTACGGGGCCAGTCCGACCTTGGGGCTACACCTTC. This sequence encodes CASSVGTGPVRPWGYTF.

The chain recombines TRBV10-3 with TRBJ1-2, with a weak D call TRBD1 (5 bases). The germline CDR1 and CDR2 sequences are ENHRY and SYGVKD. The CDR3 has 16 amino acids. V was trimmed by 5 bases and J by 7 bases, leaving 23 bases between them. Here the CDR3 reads CAISTFEMGTLGGYTF. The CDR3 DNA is TGTGCCATCAGTACCTTTGAGATGGGGACTTTAGGTGGCTACACCTTC.

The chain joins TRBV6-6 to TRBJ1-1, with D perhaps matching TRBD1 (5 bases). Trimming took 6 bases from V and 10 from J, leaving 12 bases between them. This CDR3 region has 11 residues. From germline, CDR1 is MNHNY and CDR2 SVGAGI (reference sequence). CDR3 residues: CASSPAGTAFF. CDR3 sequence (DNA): TGTGCCAGCAGCCCTGCAGGGACAGCTTTCTTT.

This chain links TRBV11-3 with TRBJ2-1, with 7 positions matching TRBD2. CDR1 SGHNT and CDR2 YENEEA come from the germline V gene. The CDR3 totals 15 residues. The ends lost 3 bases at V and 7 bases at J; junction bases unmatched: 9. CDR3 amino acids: CASSLGGRRENEQFF. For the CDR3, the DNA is TGTGCCAGCAGCTTGGGCGGGAGAAGGGAAAATGAGCAGTTCTTC.

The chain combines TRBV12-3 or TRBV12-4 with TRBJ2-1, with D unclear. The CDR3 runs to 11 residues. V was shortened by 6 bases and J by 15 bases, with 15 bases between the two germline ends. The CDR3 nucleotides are TGTGCCAGCAGCATGGATTTCTTGAGGTTCTTC. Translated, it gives CASSMDFLRFF.

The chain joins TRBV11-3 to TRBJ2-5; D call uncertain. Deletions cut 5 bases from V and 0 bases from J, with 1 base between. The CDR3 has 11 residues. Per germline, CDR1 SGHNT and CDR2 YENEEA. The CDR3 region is CASSDQETQYF. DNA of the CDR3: TGTGCCAGCAGCGACCAAGAGACCCAGTACTTC.

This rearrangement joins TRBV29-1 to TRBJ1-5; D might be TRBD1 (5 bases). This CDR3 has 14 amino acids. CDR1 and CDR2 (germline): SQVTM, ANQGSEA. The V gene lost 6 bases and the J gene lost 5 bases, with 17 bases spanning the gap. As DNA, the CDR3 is TGCAGCGTCGCAACAGGCGACTCCGATCAGCCCCAGCATTTT. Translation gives CSVATGDSDQPQHF.

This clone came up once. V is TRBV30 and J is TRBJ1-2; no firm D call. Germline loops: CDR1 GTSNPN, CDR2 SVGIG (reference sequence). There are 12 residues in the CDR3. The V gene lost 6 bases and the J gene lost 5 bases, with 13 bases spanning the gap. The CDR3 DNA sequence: TGTGCCTGTCCGGGCCCACCATATGGCTACACCTTC. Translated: CACPGPPYGYTF.

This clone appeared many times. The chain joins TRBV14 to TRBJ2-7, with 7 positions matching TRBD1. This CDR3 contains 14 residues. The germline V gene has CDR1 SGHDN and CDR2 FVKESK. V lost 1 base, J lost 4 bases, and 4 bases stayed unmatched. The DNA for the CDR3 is TGTGCCAGCAGCCAAGGGGACAGCCTTTACGAGCAGTACTTC. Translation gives CASSQGDSLYEQYF.

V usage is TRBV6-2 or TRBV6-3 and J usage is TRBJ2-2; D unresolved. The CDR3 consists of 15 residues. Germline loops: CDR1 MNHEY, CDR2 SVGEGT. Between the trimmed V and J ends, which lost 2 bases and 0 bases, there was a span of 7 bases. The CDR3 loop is CASSYQVTNTGELFF. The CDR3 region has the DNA TGTGCCAGCAGTTACCAGGTGACGAACACCGGGGAGCTGTTTTTT.